This T cell receptor beta chain was recorded in a study of identifying expanded T cells in peripheral blood. Using immunoSEQ multiplex PCR, the repertoire was profiled, and TCRdb retains in-frame clones only, with some absent. The sample lists 90,000 or so clones; 88% were seen once. No infections or other immune events were documented during collection. The clonotype was recovered from a person between 18 and 75 years old in good health. Input material: blood.

As DNA, the CDR3 is TGTGCCAGTATGGGAAGCGGGGGATTGAGGGAGCTGTTTTTT. Its protein is CASMGSGGLRELFF. The V call is TRBV19, the J call TRBJ2-2; 8 bases agree with TRBD2. With 7 bases clipped from V and 9 bases from J, the junction kept 10 bases outside the gene matches. Germline V gives CDR1 LNHDA, CDR2 SQIVND (reference sequence). The CDR3 extends over 14 amino acids.